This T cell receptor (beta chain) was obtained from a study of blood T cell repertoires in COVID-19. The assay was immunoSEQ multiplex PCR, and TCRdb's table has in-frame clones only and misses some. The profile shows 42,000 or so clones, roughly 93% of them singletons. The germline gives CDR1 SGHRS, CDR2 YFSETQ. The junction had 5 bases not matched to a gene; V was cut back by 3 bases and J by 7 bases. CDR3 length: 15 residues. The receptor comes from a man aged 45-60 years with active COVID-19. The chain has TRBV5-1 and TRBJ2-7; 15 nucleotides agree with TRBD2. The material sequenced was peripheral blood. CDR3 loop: CASSSGTSGRREQYF. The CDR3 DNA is TGCGCCAGCAGCTCCGGGACTAGCGGGAGGCGTGAGCAGTACTTC.